Presented here are 6 T cell receptor beta chains from one specimen sequenced in a study of human T cells and chemical hapten exposure (dated by TCRdb to the early 2020s). Total RNA was isolated from unfractionated whole blood collected in Tempus Blood RNA tubes. The library was made by 5' RACE. Sequencing used an Illumina MiSeq. TCRdb's own reprocessing of the public reads used fastp at Q25 and MiXCR and kept productive beta chains. Each record represents a unique CDR3 protein, reported with the most common genes and DNA among its rows. Across this sample there are 100,000 to 120,000 distinct CDR3 sequences, with approximately 20% seen only once. Jointly, the top ten make up around 2.8% of the sample. Receptors originate from a human donor in good health.

The rearrangement uses TRBV28 and TRBJ1-5, with D possibly being TRBD1 (6 bases). Trimming stripped 2 bases from V and 0 bases from J, with 11 bases between. This CDR3 has 16 amino acids. CDR1 is MDHEN and CDR2 is SYDVKM in the germline V gene. CDR3 region: CASSLPQDSSNQPQHF. Written as DNA, the CDR3 is TGTGCCAGCAGTTTACCCCAGGACAGTAGCAATCAGCCCCAGCATTTT.

The chain employs TRBV19 and TRBJ1-4, with 9 nucleotides matching TRBD1. The CDR3 sequence is 16 residues long. CDR1 and CDR2 from the germline V gene are LNHDA and SQIVND (reference sequence). The V segment lost 6 bases and the J segment 8 bases; nucleotides outside the gene matches: 13. The CDR3 coding sequence is TGTGCCAGTAGCCCGCCCTTACAGGGGGCACGAGAAAAACTGTTTTTT. Translation gives CASSPPLQGAREKLFF.

This clonotype was seen only a few times. This chain connects TRBV7-9 to TRBJ2-7, with D possibly TRBD2 on 6 matching bases. V was cut by 4 bases and J by 3 bases, with 13 bases left in between. The CDR3 extends over 14 amino acids. CDR1 and CDR2 (germline): SEHNR, FQNEAQ (reference sequence). In DNA form, the CDR3 reads TGTGCCAGCAGCTCCCCCCTAGCGCTCTACGAGCAGTACTTC. This codes for CASSSPLALYEQYF.

The genes are TRBV2 and TRBJ1-3, with 7 bases identical to TRBD1. V was clipped by 6 bases and J by 0 bases; unmatched bases: 2. Germline CDR1 is SNHLY and CDR2 is FYNNEI. The length of the CDR3 is 14 residues. The CDR3 coding sequence is TGTGCCAGCAGACAGGGGACCTCTGGAAACACCATATATTTT. It is translated as CASRQGTSGNTIYF.

This chain connects TRBV20-1 to TRBJ2-5; D is perhaps TRBD2 (7 bases). The CDR3 is 15 residues long. Germline V gives CDR1 DFQATT, CDR2 SNEGSKA (reference sequence). V lost 2 bases, J lost 3 bases, and 16 bases lay in between. The CDR3 loop is CSARPLRGGKETQYF. The CDR3 bases are TGCAGTGCTAGACCCCTCAGGGGAGGGAAAGAGACCCAGTACTTC.

This clonotype was detected a few times. The chain recombines TRBV29-1 with TRBJ2-5, with 7 bases fitting TRBD2. Germline CDR1 and CDR2: SQVTM and ANQGSEA. The CDR3 loop spans 14 amino acids. The V segment lost 5 bases and the J segment 4 bases; nucleotides outside the gene matches: 10. The CDR3 bases are TGCAGCGTTCGACTAGTGGGAGGGCCAGAGACCCAGTACTTC. This codes for CSVRLVGGPETQYF.